One and the same sample provided the 19 T cell receptor beta chains below, sequenced in a study of T-cell reconstitution after alpha-beta-depleted transplantation in children. Preparation of the TCRbeta library used unique molecular identifiers. MiXCR, applied by TCRdb to the PCR reads, yields one record per CDR3 protein. The table shows fewer than 35,000 distinct CDR3 sequences, with over 15% occurring only once. The sequenced sample was PBMCs, mostly from graft donor cells, obtained 60 days after TCRalphabeta/CD19-depleted stem cell transplant. These receptors were collected from a male patient aged 2-9 years who had a stem cell transplant for acute lymphoblastic leukemia, so the T cells may come from the graft donor.

This clonotype turned up a few times. DNA of the CDR3: TGTGCCAGCAGTGGGACAGGCTACACAGATACGCAGTATTTT. Protein: CASSGTGYTDTQYF. The V gene is TRBV6-1, the J gene TRBJ2-3, with 7 bases fitting TRBD1. This CDR3 spans 14 amino acids. Germline CDR1 MNHNS, CDR2 SASEGT. Losses at the gene ends were 4 bases for V and 2 bases for J; bases not matched to a gene: 3.

J is TRBJ1-2 and V is TRBV5-1, with a tentative D call TRBD1 (5 bases). V gave up 4 bases and J gave up 6 bases, with 16 bases separating them. The germline gives CDR1 SGHRS, CDR2 YFSETQ. This CDR3 has 14 residues. The CDR3 region is CASSNLRGRDGYTF. The CDR3 nucleotides are TGCGCCAGCAGCAACCTGCGGGGCAGGGATGGCTACACCTTC.

This clonotype has only a few counts. V and J are TRBV3-1 and TRBJ2-5; no reliable D call. V was cut by 0 bases and J by 5 bases, with 4 bases left in between. The CDR3 spans 12 residues. Germline CDR1 reads LGHDT; CDR2 reads YNNKEL (reference sequence). The CDR3 DNA follows: TGTGCCAGCAGCCAAGATGTCGAGACCCAGTACTTC. Translation gives CASSQDVETQYF.

This clonotype was found many times. The chain's CDR3 is CASSRAGLETQYF. CDR3 coding DNA: TGTGCCAGCAGTCGCGCGGGACTAGAGACCCAGTACTTC. V usage is TRBV27 and J usage is TRBJ2-5, with a tentative D call TRBD2 (6 bases). Germline loops: CDR1 MNHEY, CDR2 SMNVEV (reference sequence). V was pared by 5 bases and J by 4 bases, with 11 bases between. This CDR3 is built from 13 residues.

V and J are TRBV7-2 and TRBJ2-7, with D hard to call. Between the trimmed V and J ends, which lost 1 base and 2 bases, there was a span of 6 bases. CDR1 and CDR2 from the germline V gene are SGHTA and FQGNSA. The CDR3 is made up of 13 amino acids. The CDR3 sequence: CASSLVKPYEQYF. The CDR3 DNA reads TGTGCCAGCAGCTTAGTAAAACCCTACGAGCAGTACTTC.

The chain uses TRBV14 and TRBJ2-2, with D uncertain. V gave up 3 bases and J gave up 7 bases, with 6 bases separating them. CDR1 is SGHDN and CDR2 is FVKESK in the germline V gene. This CDR3 has 12 residues. The CDR3 bases are TGTGCCAGCAGCCAGTCGAGCGGGGAGCTGTTTTTT. Its translation: CASSQSSGELFF.

This sequence joins TRBV7-6 and TRBJ2-2; D remains unclear. Germline loops: CDR1 SGHVS, CDR2 FNYEAQ. CDR3 length: 14 amino acids. V lost 0 bases to trimming and J lost 5 bases, with 7 bases between them. The CDR3 sequence: CASSLAPTTGELFF. For the CDR3, the DNA is TGTGCCAGCAGCTTAGCGCCAACAACCGGGGAGCTGTTTTTT.

This clonotype was detected ten times or more. This rearrangement joins TRBV5-6 to TRBJ2-1; maybe TRBD1 (5 bases). This CDR3 is built from 11 residues. Trimming left V 3 bases short and J 9 bases short, with 7 bases between. The V gene's germline CDR1 is SGHDT and CDR2 YYEEEE. The CDR3 DNA reads as TGTGCCAGCAGCTCTCAGGGTGAGCAGTTCTTC. Its protein product is CASSSQGEQFF. Drawing the rest from reference TRBV5-6 and TRBJ2-1, the complete variable domain is DAGVTQSPTHLIKTRGQQVTLRCSPKSGHDTVSWYQQALGQGPQFIFQYYEEEERQRGNFPDRFSGHQFPNYSSELNVNALLLGDSALYLCASSSQGEQFFGPGTRLTVL.

This clonotype was picked up a small number of times. V is TRBV13 and J is TRBJ2-3, with TRBD2 identical over 12 bases. This CDR3 has 15 amino acids. CDR1 is PRHDT, CDR2 FYEKMQ, per germline (reference sequence). V trimming: 5 bases; J trimming: 1 base; junction bases outside the gene matches: 1. Written as DNA, the CDR3 is TGTGCCAGCAGCCTAGCGGGGGGGGGCACAGATACGCAGTATTTT. It specifies CASSLAGGGTDTQYF.

This clonotype was found a few times. This chain joins TRBV7-8 and TRBJ2-7; D unresolved. CDR1 SGHVS and CDR2 FQNEAQ come from the germline V gene. Trimming removed 8 bases from V and 2 bases from J, with 4 bases in between. The length of the CDR3 is 10 residues. In DNA, the CDR3 is TGTGCCAGCTTGCCCTACGAGCAGTACTTC. This codes for CASLPYEQYF.

V gene TRBV28 combines with J gene TRBJ1-1, with a tentative D call TRBD1 (5 bases). The CDR3 runs to 18 residues. V was trimmed by 4 bases and J by 2 bases, leaving 23 bases between them. CDR1 is MDHEN, CDR2 SYDVKM, per germline. CDR3 bases: TGTGCCAGCAGTTCCGGGGGACGACTTAGGACCCGAAACACTGAAGCTTTCTTT. It encodes CASSSGGRLRTRNTEAFF.

Many counts were recorded for this clonotype. CDR3 DNA sequence: TGCGCCAGCAGGGGGGGCGCAGATACGCAGTATTTT. It is translated as CASRGGADTQYF. The chain joins TRBV10-2 to TRBJ2-3, with D perhaps TRBD1 or TRBD2 (6 bases each). This CDR3 is 12 amino acids long. Germline V gene data show CDR1 as WSHSY and CDR2 as SAAADI. V shed 6 bases and J shed 4 bases, with 8 bases lying between them.

There are many counts of this clonotype. The V and J genes are TRBV6-5 and TRBJ2-7; 7 nucleotides match TRBD2. The CDR3 has 16 amino acids. Germline values: CDR1 MNHEY, CDR2 SVGAGI. The V and J ends lost 0 bases and 4 bases, in that order; junction bases with no gene match: 9. CDR3 DNA: TGTGCCAGCAGTTACTCTTGGGGGGGAGGGATTTACGAGCAGTACTTC. Translating gives CASSYSWGGGIYEQYF.

There are many counts of this clonotype. The V and J genes are TRBV4-2 and TRBJ2-2; D perhaps matches TRBD1 (6 bases). Germline V gene sequence: CDR1 LGHNA, CDR2 YNFKEQ. The CDR3 extends over 15 amino acids. V was pared by 0 bases and J by 3 bases, with 8 bases between. CDR3 sequence (DNA): TGTGCCAGCAGCCAAGACGGACAGTACACCGGGGAGCTGTTTTTT. Amino acid sequence: CASSQDGQYTGELFF.

This clonotype was detected a few times. As DNA, the CDR3 is TGTGCCAGCAGCACAGGCGGACAGGGCTCTGGAAACACCATATATTTT. The encoded protein is CASSTGGQGSGNTIYF. The chain employs TRBV11-2 and TRBJ1-3; the match to TRBD1 covers 8 bases. The germline gives CDR1 SGHAT, CDR2 FQNNGV. Trimming took 5 bases from V and 0 from J; bases not matched to a gene: 6. The CDR3 is made up of 16 amino acids.

This clonotype was seen at least ten times. The gene calls are TRBV6-1 and TRBJ2-5, with 7 bases matching TRBD1. The CDR3 has 15 residues. V lost 6 bases and J lost 1; bases outside the gene matches: 8. Germline CDR1 is MNHNS and CDR2 is SASEGT. The CDR3 here is CASSQTRGFQETQYF. CDR3 nucleotides: TGTGCCAGCAGCCAGACCAGGGGGTTCCAAGAGACCCAGTACTTC.

This clonotype was picked up many times. The chain links TRBV7-2 to TRBJ2-3; D ambiguous. V was shortened by 7 bases and J by 1 base, with 12 bases between the two germline ends. This CDR3 region has 14 residues. CDR1 and CDR2 from the germline V gene are SGHTA and FQGNSA. The CDR3 DNA reads as TGTGCCAGCATCCCCCTGTGGGGCACAGATACGCAGTATTTT. Protein: CASIPLWGTDTQYF.

The sample holds many counts of this clonotype. The rearrangement uses TRBV20-1 and TRBJ2-5, with D unresolved. Trimming pared 0 bases from V and 5 bases from J, leaving 4 bases between. This CDR3 has 11 residues. The germline gives CDR1 DFQATT, CDR2 SNEGSKA (reference sequence). CDR3 nucleotide sequence: TGCAGTGCTAGAGATGGGGAGACCCAGTACTTC. As protein: CSARDGETQYF.

V is TRBV2 and J is TRBJ2-3; possible D gene TRBD1, 6 bases. CDR3 size: 15 residues. V gave up 7 bases and J gave up 6 bases, with 20 bases separating them. CDR1 is SNHLY, CDR2 FYNNEI, per germline. DNA of the CDR3: TGTGCCAGCACCTCGTTTGTGGACAGATCCGATACGCAGTATTTT. Amino acid sequence: CASTSFVDRSDTQYF.